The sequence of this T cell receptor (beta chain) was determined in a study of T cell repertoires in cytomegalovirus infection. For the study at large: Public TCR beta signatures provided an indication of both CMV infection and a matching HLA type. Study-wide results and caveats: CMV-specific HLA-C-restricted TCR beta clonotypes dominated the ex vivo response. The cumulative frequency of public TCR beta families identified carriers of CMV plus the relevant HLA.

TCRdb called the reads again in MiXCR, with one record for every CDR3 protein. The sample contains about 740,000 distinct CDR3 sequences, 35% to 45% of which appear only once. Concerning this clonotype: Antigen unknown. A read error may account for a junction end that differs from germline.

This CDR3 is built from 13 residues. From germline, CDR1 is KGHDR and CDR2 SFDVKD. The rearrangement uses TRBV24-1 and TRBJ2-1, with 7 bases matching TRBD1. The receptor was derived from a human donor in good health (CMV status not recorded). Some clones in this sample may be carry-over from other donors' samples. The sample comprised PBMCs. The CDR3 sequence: CATSDFFTGVHSF. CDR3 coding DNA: TGTGCCACCAGTGATTTCTTCACAGGGGTCCACTCCTTC.